Presented here are 25 T cell receptor beta chains from one specimen sequenced in a study of post-analysis software for immune sequencing data. General study points: With TRBV5-6, TRBV5-1 and TRBV20-1 included, about five TRBV segments were more frequent in patients than in controls.

Their antigens remain unidentified. Incorporated into the TCR beta cDNA libraries were unique molecular identifiers, which served to reduce PCR and sequencing biases. TCRdb re-derived calls from the PCR reads in MiXCR, one entry per CDR3 protein. The table shows around 500,000 distinct CDR3 sequences, with 30% to 40% occurring only once. Material: blood. Receptor source: a girl between 2 and 17 years old with multiple sclerosis.

The gene calls are TRBV20-1 and TRBJ1-1; maybe TRBD1 (5 bases). Trimming stripped 4 bases from V and 8 bases from J, with 11 bases between. The germline CDR1 and CDR2 sequences are DFQATT and SNEGSKA (reference sequence). The CDR3 consists of 11 residues. As DNA, the CDR3 is TGCAGTGCTATTAGGGGCGGAGAAGCTTTCTTT. Translated, it gives CSAIRGGEAFF.

The chain recombines TRBV12-3 or TRBV12-4 with TRBJ1-1; D is unclear. The CDR3 is 13 residues long. V was trimmed by 3 bases and J by 3 bases, leaving 8 bases between them. CDR3 protein: CASSFRGYTEAFF. In DNA, the CDR3 is TGTGCCAGCAGTTTCAGAGGGTACACTGAAGCTTTCTTT.

The gene calls are TRBV6-1 and TRBJ1-1; the D gene is possibly TRBD1 (5 bases). Germline V gene data show CDR1 as MNHNS and CDR2 as SASEGT. CDR3 length: 14 residues. Trimming pared 2 bases from V and 3 bases from J, leaving 10 bases between. The CDR3 bases are TGTGCCAGCAGTGAACAGGGTCAGTACACTGAAGCTTTCTTT. Translating it yields CASSEQGQYTEAFF.

The chain carries TRBV12-5 and TRBJ2-3; possible D gene TRBD2, 5 bases. The CDR3 runs 13 residues. Germline CDR1 reads LGHNT; CDR2 reads FRNRAP. V was trimmed by 4 bases and J by 3 bases, leaving 8 bases between them. The CDR3 DNA sequence: TGTGCTAGTGGTTCCTCGGGGACAGATACGCAGTATTTT. Protein: CASGSSGTDTQYF.

V and J are TRBV28 and TRBJ2-7; D is possibly TRBD1 (6 bases). Germline CDR1 MDHEN, CDR2 SYDVKM. V shed 6 bases and J shed 2 bases, with 14 bases lying between them. The CDR3 totals 14 residues. The chain's CDR3 is CASRSQGGTYEQYF. CDR3 coding DNA: TGTGCCAGCAGGTCACAGGGTGGGACCTACGAGCAGTACTTC.

Worth noting for this clonotype: One end of the junction varies from germline; a read error may be responsible. V usage is TRBV15 and J usage is TRBJ1-2, with D perhaps matching TRBD1 (5 bases). Germline V gene data show CDR1 as LNHNV and CDR2 as YYDKDF (reference sequence). The CDR3 extends over 13 amino acids. The CDR3 coding sequence is TGCGCCACCAGCCGGGACCTGCCCTATGGCTACACCTTC. This gives the protein CATSRDLPYGYTF.

The genes are TRBV5-5 and TRBJ2-7, with 9 nucleotides matching TRBD1. This CDR3 region has 14 residues. Germline CDR1 SGHKS, CDR2 YYEKEE (reference sequence). V lost 4 bases and J lost 10; bases outside the gene matches: 12. In DNA, the CDR3 is TGTGCCAGCAGCCGGACAGGGGTGCGAGAGTCCCAGTACTTC. Protein sequence: CASSRTGVRESQYF. Full variable domain (missing parts from reference TRBV5-5 and TRBJ2-7): DAGVTQSPTHLIKTRGQQVTLRCSPISGHKSVSWYQQVLGQGPQFIFQYYEKEERGRGNFPDRFSARQFPNYSSELNVNALLLGDSALYLCASSRTGVRESQYFGPGTRLTVT.

With respect to this clonotype: Its ends do not fully match the called genes, so a read error is possible. This sequence joins TRBV2 and TRBJ1-6, with TRBD1 identical over 7 bases. Germline V lookup: CDR1 SNHLY, CDR2 FYNNEI. There are 14 residues in the CDR3. DNA for the CDR3: TGTGCCAGCAGAGAAGGGGGCAGGGAATCACCCCTCCACTTT. Amino acid sequence: CASREGGRESPLHF.

This chain uses TRBV4-1 with TRBJ2-1; D unresolved. Germline lookup yields CDR1 MGHRA and CDR2 YSYEKL. The V end was cut by 0 bases, the J end by 0 bases, with 12 bases between. This CDR3 is built from 17 residues. CDR3 protein: CASSQESLRDSYNEQFF. The CDR3 DNA is TGCGCCAGCAGCCAAGAAAGCCTGAGAGACTCCTACAATGAGCAGTTCTTC.

This CDR3 reads CASSQRLYEQYF. CDR3 bases: TGTGCCAGCAGCCAGAGATTATACGAGCAGTACTTC. The rearrangement links TRBV3-1 to TRBJ2-7; D uncertain. The CDR3 loop spans 12 amino acids. The ends were cut back, 3 bases at V and 4 bases at J, with 7 bases in the middle. Germline V gene sequence: CDR1 LGHDT, CDR2 YNNKEL (reference sequence).

Ten or more counts support this clonotype. The gene calls are TRBV6-1 and TRBJ2-7; a weak D match, TRBD2 (5 bases). Germline V gives CDR1 MNHNS, CDR2 SASEGT. Trimming removed 7 bases at V and 3 bases at J, with 13 bases between. The CDR3 length is 13 residues. The CDR3 sequence is CASTSSGDYEQYF. The CDR3 region has the DNA TGTGCCAGCACCTCCAGCGGTGACTACGAGCAGTACTTC.

This chain connects TRBV24-1 to TRBJ2-5; the D gene is possibly TRBD1 (6 bases). The CDR3 is made up of 15 amino acids. CDR1 is KGHDR, CDR2 SFDVKD, per germline. With 3 bases removed from V and 0 bases from J, the gap between germline ends came to 10 bases. In DNA, the CDR3 is TGTGCCACCAGTGATCCTGGACAGTACCAAGAGACCCAGTACTTC. The encoded protein is CATSDPGQYQETQYF.

The chain employs TRBV24-1 and TRBJ2-1; maybe TRBD1 (5 bases). This CDR3 has 16 amino acids. The germline V gene has CDR1 KGHDR and CDR2 SFDVKD. The V gene lost 2 bases and the J gene lost 0 bases, with 10 bases spanning the gap. CDR3: CATSDSGSGSYNEQFF. CDR3 coding DNA: TGTGCCACCAGTGATTCAGGGTCGGGCTCCTACAATGAGCAGTTCTTC.

The chain combines TRBV12-3 or TRBV12-4 with TRBJ2-3; tentatively, D is TRBD1 (7 bases). V was pared by 6 bases and J by 9 bases, with 13 bases between. The CDR3 covers 12 residues. CDR3 sequence reads: CASRQQGRTQYF. The CDR3, as DNA: TGTGCCAGCAGACAACAGGGGAGGACGCAGTATTTT.

This sequence joins TRBV12-3 or TRBV12-4 and TRBJ1-6; D gene ambiguous. There are 15 residues in the CDR3. The germline V and J ends were trimmed by 4 bases and 9 bases, with 16 bases remaining between them. The CDR3 region has the DNA TGTGCCAGCAGTTCCGCCCGGGCAGGCGGTTCACCCCTCCACTTT. Translated: CASSSARAGGSPLHF.

The V call is TRBV19, the J call TRBJ2-1; no clear D. The CDR3 runs to 14 residues. The V gene lost 10 bases and the J gene lost 3 bases, with 16 bases spanning the gap. CDR1 is LNHDA and CDR2 is SQIVND in the germline V gene (reference sequence). The CDR3 region is CATVERANYNEQFF. In DNA form, the CDR3 reads TGTGCCACAGTAGAACGGGCTAACTACAATGAGCAGTTCTTC.

The chain recombines TRBV7-2 with TRBJ2-3; D ambiguous. V was clipped by 4 bases and J by 4 bases, with 9 bases between them. The CDR3 covers 13 residues. The germline gives CDR1 SGHTA, CDR2 FQGNSA. The CDR3 DNA reads as TGTGCCAGCAGCTCATCTGCTGCAGATACGCAGTATTTT. This sequence encodes CASSSSAADTQYF.

This clonotype was detected only a few times. The gene calls are TRBV9 and TRBJ2-7; D is unresolved. Trimming took off 0 bases at V and 0 bases at J, with 7 bases between the two ends. Germline assignment: CDR1 SGDLS and CDR2 YYNGEE. This CDR3 spans 14 amino acids. CDR3 region: CASSVVGNSYEQYF. The CDR3 DNA sequence: TGTGCCAGCAGCGTAGTTGGGAACTCCTACGAGCAGTACTTC.

The chain has TRBV10-3 and TRBJ2-7, with TRBD1 as a possible D gene (5 bases). Per the germline V gene, CDR1 is ENHRY and CDR2 is SYGVKD. Trimming cost V 4 bases and J 1 base, with 14 bases left between them. The CDR3 sequence is 15 residues long. The CDR3 region is CAISGGASQSYEQYF. The CDR3 DNA sequence: TGTGCCATCAGTGGTGGGGCTAGTCAGTCCTACGAGCAGTACTTC.

This clonotype was detected many times. The chain employs TRBV5-1 and TRBJ2-1; perhaps TRBD1 as D (7 bases). CDR1 and CDR2 from the germline V gene are SGHRS and YFSETQ. The germline V and J ends were trimmed by 2 bases and 3 bases, with 18 bases remaining between them. The CDR3 has 17 amino acids. CDR3 loop: CASSFMGPRGVYNEQFF. The DNA for the CDR3 is TGCGCCAGCAGCTTCATGGGCCCCAGGGGGGTCTACAATGAGCAGTTCTTC.

This clonotype has just a few counts. The V and J genes are TRBV6-1 and TRBJ2-4; maybe TRBD1 (5 bases). V was cut by 1 base and J by 3 bases, with 10 bases left in between. Germline V CDR1 and CDR2: MNHNS, SASEGT. The CDR3 covers 15 residues. The CDR3 bases are TGTGCCAGCAGTGAAGGACAGTGGGACAAAAACATTCAGTACTTC. Its translation is CASSEGQWDKNIQYF.

This clonotype has more than one count but fewer than ten. Since a much larger clone is just one base distant, this may be a read error. The chain employs TRBV20-1 and TRBJ1-2, with D uncertain. The CDR3 loop spans 14 amino acids. The V and J ends lost 0 bases and 6 bases respectively, with 14 bases between them. Looked up from germline, CDR1 is DFQATT and CDR2 is SNEGSKA (reference sequence). Written as DNA, the CDR3 is TGCAGTGCTAGAGATCTAGCGGGGAAGCATGGCTACACCTTC. This translates into CSARDLAGKHGYTF.

V gene TRBV6-4 combines with J gene TRBJ2-3; 9 bases line up with TRBD1. V was pared by 6 bases and J by 2 bases, with 6 bases of the junction left unmatched. This CDR3 has 15 residues. The germline gives CDR1 MRHNA, CDR2 SNTAGT. CDR3 DNA: TGTGCCAGCAGGCGGGACAGGGCCGACACAGATACGCAGTATTTT. This codes for CASRRDRADTDTQYF.

CDR3 DNA: TGTGCCACCTCGACAGGGGAAACAGATACGCAGTATTTT. Protein sequence: CATSTGETDTQYF. The chain carries TRBV24-1 and TRBJ2-3, with 8 bases matching TRBD1. The V gene's germline CDR1 is KGHDR and CDR2 SFDVKD. This CDR3 is built from 13 residues. Trimming cost V 9 bases and J 3 bases; bases outside gene matches: 4.

This clonotype appeared a few times. V and J are TRBV9 and TRBJ1-2; D remains unclear. Germline lookup yields CDR1 SGDLS and CDR2 YYNGEE. The CDR3 runs 13 residues. Trimming cost V 4 bases and J 7 bases, with 14 bases left between them. CDR3 protein: CASSSSAGGGYTF. CDR3 in DNA: TGTGCCAGCAGCTCGAGTGCGGGTGGTGGCTACACCTTC.